This entry lists 15 T cell receptor beta chains sequenced from one sample in a study of blood T cell repertoires in COVID-19 (dated by TCRdb to 2020 to 2021). Library preparation used the immunoSEQ multiplex PCR assay. In TCRdb, the immuneACCESS table is reduced to in-frame sequences with V and J assigned. These tables do not hold every clone; where another copy was compared, an unresolved V gene accounts for under half, and the others remain unexplained. Within this sample are roughly 180,000 clones, with about 81% of them counted one time only. The leading ten clones occupy approximately 12% of the sample. Input material: peripheral blood. Every receptor here comes from a woman of 80 years or more with COVID-19, enrolled during active disease.

This rearrangement joins TRBV19 to TRBJ1-1; D call uncertain. The V end was cut by 7 bases, the J end by 0 bases, with 15 bases between. CDR3 length: 15 residues. Germline V lookup: CDR1 LNHDA, CDR2 SQIVND (reference sequence). This CDR3 reads CASTSRRGVNTEAFF. As DNA, the CDR3 is TGTGCCAGTACCTCCCGGCGGGGAGTGAACACTGAAGCTTTCTTT.

This clone turned up a few times. The V gene is TRBV5-4, the J gene TRBJ2-5; no clear D. The V end was cut by 0 bases, the J end by 3 bases, with 12 bases between. The CDR3 runs to 15 residues. In germline, CDR1 is SGHNT, CDR2 YYREEE (reference sequence). CDR3 sequence (DNA): TGTGCCAGCAGCTTGGTGCGCGGTCCCGAAGAGACCCAGTACTTC. Its translation: CASSLVRGPEETQYF.

Only one count was recorded for this clone. CDR3 sequence (DNA): TGTGCCAGCAGCCCAATCCTACCAGTCAGGGCTCCCTACGAGCAGTACTTC. Its translation is CASSPILPVRAPYEQYF. V gene TRBV7-9 combines with J gene TRBJ2-7; D perhaps matches TRBD1 (5 bases). Trimming removed 5 bases at V and 2 bases at J, with 22 bases between. The CDR3 extends over 17 amino acids. CDR1 and CDR2 (germline): SEHNR, FQNEAQ (reference sequence).

The chain has TRBV2 and TRBJ2-7, with a tentative D call TRBD1 (5 bases). CDR1 SNHLY and CDR2 FYNNEI come from the germline V gene. The CDR3 has 15 residues. The V end was cut by 6 bases, the J end by 0 bases, with 15 bases between. The CDR3 protein is CASRALRTNSYEQYF. In DNA, the CDR3 is TGTGCCAGCAGGGCTCTGAGGACAAACTCCTACGAGCAGTACTTC. The whole variable domain, remainder taken from reference TRBV2 and TRBJ2-7, is EPEVTQTPSHQVTQMGQEVILRCVPISNHLYFYWYRQILGQKVEFLVSFYNNEISEKSEIFDDQFSVERPDGSNFTLKIRSTKLEDSAMYFCASRALRTNSYEQYFGPGTRLTVT.

The J gene is TRBJ1-3, the V gene TRBV19, with TRBD1 matching 8 bases. The J segment lost 2 bases and the V segment lost 3 bases, leaving 6 bases of the junction unmatched. Germline CDR1 is LNHDA and CDR2 is SQIVND (reference sequence). This CDR3 is 16 amino acids long. CDR3 sequence reads: CASSIYGQGPGNTIYF. The CDR3 coding sequence is TGTGCCAGTAGTATTTACGGACAGGGCCCTGGAAACACCATATATTTT.

The V and J genes are TRBV5-6 and TRBJ2-2, with 8 bases lining up with TRBD1. Germline CDR1 and CDR2: SGHDT and YYEEEE. The length of the CDR3 is 14 residues. The V segment lost 4 bases and the J segment 5 bases; nucleotides outside the gene matches: 4. The CDR3 spells CASSTGTGTGELFF. The CDR3 DNA follows: TGTGCCAGCAGCACCGGGACAGGAACCGGGGAGCTGTTTTTT.

The genes are TRBV18 and TRBJ2-7; TRBD2 aligns across 9 bases. Germline CDR1 reads KGHSH; CDR2 reads LQKENI. The CDR3 is 15 residues long. V was clipped by 6 bases and J by 4 bases; unmatched bases: 10. The CDR3 coding sequence is TGTGCCAGCTCTCCGGGCGGAGCGGGGGGTTACGAGCAGTACTTC. It yields the protein CASSPGGAGGYEQYF.

The chain couples TRBV28 to TRBJ2-7; 9 bases fit TRBD1. Unmatched junction bases numbered 5, after V lost 6 bases and J lost 2 bases. Germline V gene sequence: CDR1 MDHEN, CDR2 SYDVKM. The CDR3 sequence is 14 residues long. This CDR3 reads CASSWTGAAYEQYF. CDR3 in DNA: TGTGCCAGCAGCTGGACAGGGGCCGCCTACGAGCAGTACTTC.

The chain couples TRBV4-3 to TRBJ1-1, with D uncertain. V lost 1 base and J 0 bases, leaving 18 bases between the germline ends. The CDR3 covers 18 residues. Looked up from germline, CDR1 is LGHNA and CDR2 is YSLEER. This chain's CDR3 is CASSQVQRVGYMNTEAFF. CDR3 nucleotide sequence: TGCGCCAGCAGCCAAGTACAGAGGGTGGGCTACATGAACACTGAAGCTTTCTTT.

This clone was picked up many times. The V and J genes are TRBV29-1 and TRBJ2-7; the match to TRBD2 covers 8 bases. Per the germline V gene, CDR1 is SQVTM and CDR2 is ANQGSEA. The junction had 7 bases not matched to a gene; V was cut back by 6 bases and J by 3 bases. This CDR3 comprises 13 residues. CDR3 loop: CSVEAGGVYEQYF. The CDR3, as DNA: TGCAGCGTCGAGGCGGGGGGAGTCTACGAGCAGTACTTC.

A note on this clone: A much bigger clone sits one base away, suggesting this may be a read error. The chain employs TRBV28 and TRBJ2-7; 11 bases align to TRBD1. The CDR3 is 14 residues long. The ends lost 6 bases at V and 2 bases at J; junction bases unmatched: 3. Germline assignment: CDR1 MDHEN and CDR2 SYDVKM. CDR3 DNA sequence: TGTGCCAGCAGCCCGGGACAGGGGGCCTACGAGCAGTACTTC. Its protein is CASSPGQGAYEQYF.

The chain has TRBV7-3 and TRBJ1-6; possibly TRBD1 for D (5 bases). The germline CDR1 and CDR2 sequences are SGHTA and FQGTGA. The CDR3 has 17 residues. Deletions cut 1 base from V and 0 bases from J, with 10 bases between. The CDR3: CASSLIEDTSYNSPLHF. The CDR3 coding sequence is TGTGCCAGCAGCTTAATAGAGGACACCTCCTATAATTCACCCCTCCACTTT.

The chain has TRBV28 and TRBJ1-2, with a tentative D call TRBD1 (6 bases). Germline loops: CDR1 MDHEN, CDR2 SYDVKM. The CDR3 runs to 15 residues. Trimming shortened V by 1 base and J by 2 bases, and 11 bases separated the two germline ends. CDR3 sequence reads: CASSLYRAPNYGYTF. The DNA for the CDR3 is TGTGCCAGCAGTTTATACAGGGCTCCGAACTATGGCTACACCTTC.

This clone was seen only once. V and J are TRBV4-2 and TRBJ2-1; 7 bases match TRBD2. With 1 base clipped from V and 8 bases from J, the junction kept 8 bases outside the gene matches. The germline gives CDR1 LGHNA, CDR2 YNFKEQ. The CDR3 spans 15 residues. The CDR3 region has the DNA TGTGCCAGCAGCCAAGGGAGCGGGGTTATTGATGAGCAGTTCTTC. This codes for CASSQGSGVIDEQFF.

The rearrangement uses TRBV11-2 and TRBJ1-1, with no clear D. The CDR3 is 15 residues long. CDR1 SGHAT and CDR2 FQNNGV come from the germline V gene. The V end lost 1 base, the J end lost 5 bases, and 14 bases lay between the germline ends. As DNA, the CDR3 is TGTGCCAGCAGCTTAGGGGCGGGCAGTGGAACTGAAGCTTTCTTT. Translating it yields CASSLGAGSGTEAFF.